This paragraph reports one T cell receptor beta chain. Antigen specificity is unknown. The data originate from a study of shared clonotypes between healthy human individuals. About the study: Each donor's CD4 naive and CD4 memory cells filled three plates apiece, CD8 naive two, and CD8 memory one.

Broader study findings: The researchers took only blood, and tissue repertoires probably look different.

The CDR3 spans 15 residues. The V gene's germline CDR1 is MNHNS and CDR2 SASEGT. After removal of 5 bases from V and 7 bases from J, the junction contained 10 bases not matched to a gene. Measured with immunoSEQ multiplex PCR; TCRdb has only the in-frame clones, and not every one. The sample lists a few million clones; approximately 95% were seen once. The sequence was collected from a young man in good health. The sequenced sample consisted of naive CD4+ T cells sorted from blood. Subset of the sample: CD45RA+ positively selected. The chain has TRBV6-1 and TRBJ1-2, with 10 bases matching TRBD1. CDR3: CASSPTLDRGFGYTF. CDR3 nucleotides: TGTGCCAGCAGTCCCACGCTGGACAGGGGGTTTGGCTACACCTTC.